The clone carrying this TCR beta chain was found a few times. The CDR3 totals 12 residues. Germline assignment: CDR1 SQVTM and CDR2 ANQGSEA. V dropped 4 bases and J dropped 2 bases, with 9 bases sitting between them. These data come from a study of monozygotic twins with cystic fibrosis. The assay was immunoSEQ multiplex PCR, and TCRdb's table has in-frame clones only and misses some. The table records 30,000 to 40,000 clones, roughly 66% of them present only once. The sequence was collected from a girl aged 5-17 years with cystic fibrosis. The sequenced sample consisted of blood. This chain links TRBV29-1 with TRBJ2-7; D unclear. CDR3 in DNA: TGCAGCGTTGCCCCCGAACCCTACGAGCAGTACTTC. Its protein is CSVAPEPYEQYF.